These 23 T cell receptor beta chains share one sample of origin, sequenced in a study of CD8 T cells in Susac syndrome. Reverse transcription used about 0.45 to 1 ug RNA and random hexamers. Each CDR3 protein is one row after TCRdb ran MiXCR on the immunoSEQ multiplex PCR reads. The sample includes approximately 120,000 distinct CDR3 sequences, just under 95% of them seen just once. The sequencing input was CD4+ T cells from PBMCs. The receptors derive from a human donor in good health.

The rearrangement joins TRBV30 to TRBJ2-2; D might be TRBD1 (6 bases). The V end was cut by 3 bases, the J end by 2 bases, with 10 bases between. The CDR3 spans 14 residues. From germline, CDR1 is GTSNPN and CDR2 SVGIG (reference sequence). The CDR3 loop reads CAWRRTDNTGELFF. Here the CDR3 DNA reads TGTGCCTGGAGGAGGACAGACAACACCGGGGAGCTGTTTTTT.

The chain is built from TRBV7-9 and TRBJ2-1, with TRBD1 identical over 8 bases. This CDR3 has 15 residues. CDR1 SEHNR and CDR2 FQNEAQ come from the germline V gene (reference sequence). V lost 5 bases to trimming and J lost 7 bases; unmatched junction nucleotides: 10. CDR3 sequence reads: CASSTGTGVLNEQFF. The DNA for the CDR3 is TGTGCCAGCAGCACCGGGACAGGAGTTTTAAATGAGCAGTTCTTC.

The V call is TRBV27, the J call TRBJ2-1; 7 positions match TRBD1. There are 15 residues in the CDR3. Germline loops: CDR1 MNHEY, CDR2 SMNVEV (reference sequence). V was pared by 6 bases and J by 2 bases, with 7 bases of the junction left unmatched. The CDR3 DNA sequence: TGTGCCAGCAGGGCCCGGGACAGCCCCTACAATGAGCAGTTCTTC. Its translation is CASRARDSPYNEQFF.

This clonotype was observed a single time. The CDR3, as DNA: TGTGCCAGCAGTGAAGATGGTGGCAATCAGCCCCAGCATTTT. Encoded protein: CASSEDGGNQPQHF. V is TRBV2 and J is TRBJ1-5; D is undetermined. The CDR3 covers 14 residues. Trimming pared 1 base from V and 2 bases from J, leaving 6 bases between. Germline CDR1 reads SNHLY; CDR2 reads FYNNEI. The full variable domain, with the rest looked up from reference TRBV2 and TRBJ1-5, is EPEVTQTPSHQVTQMGQEVILRCVPISNHLYFYWYRQILGQKVEFLVSFYNNEISEKSEIFDDQFSVERPDGSNFTLKIRSTKLEDSAMYFCASSEDGGNQPQHFGDGTRLSIL.

J is TRBJ2-7 and V is TRBV7-2; 7 bases are shared with TRBD2. CDR3 length: 17 amino acids. Trimming at V came to 1 base and at J to 2 bases, leaving 11 bases not matched to a gene. The germline gives CDR1 SGHTA, CDR2 FQGNSA. CDR3 nucleotide sequence: TGTGCCAGCAGCTTAGGCTGGGGGGGAGGGCCCCCCTACGAGCAGTACTTC. Its protein is CASSLGWGGGPPYEQYF. Full variable domain (missing parts from reference TRBV7-2 and TRBJ2-7): GAGVSQSPSNKVTEKGKDVELRCDPISGHTALYWYRQSLGQGLEFLIYFQGNSAPDKSGLPSDRFSAERTGGSVSTLTIQRTQQEDSAVYLCASSLGWGGGPPYEQYFGPGTRLTVT.

The genes are TRBV7-2 and TRBJ2-3; TRBD1 might be the D (6 bases). This CDR3 region has 15 residues. V was clipped by 1 base and J by 4 bases, with 12 bases between them. Looked up from germline, CDR1 is SGHTA and CDR2 is FQGNSA. The CDR3 spells CASSLVTGSPDTQYF. The CDR3 nucleotides are TGTGCCAGCAGCTTAGTAACAGGGAGTCCAGATACGCAGTATTTT.

V is TRBV5-1 and J is TRBJ1-1, with 7 nucleotides matching TRBD1. The V gene end was trimmed by 4 bases and the J gene end by 7 bases; junction bases not matched to a gene: 10. Germline values: CDR1 SGHRS, CDR2 YFSETQ. The CDR3 is 14 residues long. The CDR3 DNA is TGCGCCAGCAGCGACAGGGCCTCCGCCGATGAAGCTTTCTTT. Its protein product is CASSDRASADEAFF.

CDR3 in DNA: TGTGCCAGCAGTCCGGCAACTAATGAAAAACTGTTTTTT. Translated: CASSPATNEKLFF. V usage is TRBV7-2 and J usage is TRBJ1-4; D not resolved. The CDR3 extends over 13 amino acids. CDR1 is SGHTA and CDR2 is FQGNSA in the germline V gene. The V and J ends lost 6 bases and 0 bases respectively, with 5 bases between them.

This chain links TRBV29-1 with TRBJ1-1; D is unresolved. Germline loops: CDR1 SQVTM, CDR2 ANQGSEA. CDR3 length equals 14 residues. Between the trimmed V and J ends, which lost 4 bases and 0 bases, there was a span of 12 bases. The DNA for the CDR3 is TGCAGCGTTGTGCCCGAGTTCATGAACACTGAAGCTTTCTTT. This encodes CSVVPEFMNTEAFF.

V is TRBV18 and J is TRBJ1-2; no reliable D call. The CDR3 is made up of 13 amino acids. CDR1 KGHSH and CDR2 LQKENI come from the germline V gene. Trimming stripped 3 bases from V and 8 bases from J, with 13 bases between. CDR3 nucleotides: TGTGCCAGCTCACCTCAGAGGGCCAAGGGCTACACCTTC. As protein: CASSPQRAKGYTF.

The chain combines TRBV19 with TRBJ1-4; the D is unclear. This CDR3 contains 14 residues. Trimming removed 7 bases from V and 0 bases from J, with 9 bases in between. Germline loops: CDR1 LNHDA, CDR2 SQIVND (reference sequence). The CDR3 nucleotides are TGTGCCAGTACCCCCAAGTCAACTAATGAAAAACTGTTTTTT. As protein: CASTPKSTNEKLFF.

The chain uses TRBV7-9 and TRBJ1-4, with D unclear. Germline V lookup: CDR1 SEHNR, CDR2 FQNEAQ (reference sequence). This CDR3 is 15 amino acids long. With 5 bases removed from V and 0 bases from J, the gap between germline ends came to 10 bases. In nucleotides, the CDR3 is TGTGCCAGCAGCCCAGGCTATGCAACTAATGAAAAACTGTTTTTT. Its protein product is CASSPGYATNEKLFF.

The chain recombines TRBV5-4 with TRBJ2-2; the D gene is possibly TRBD2 (6 bases). The germline V gene has CDR1 SGHNT and CDR2 YYREEE (reference sequence). This CDR3 spans 15 amino acids. V gave up 2 bases and J gave up 2 bases, with 10 bases separating them. The CDR3 DNA is TGTGCCAGCAGCTTCGGGACTCCTAACACCGGGGAGCTGTTTTTT. Protein product: CASSFGTPNTGELFF.

This CDR3 is CSATFFDEQFF. CDR3 DNA: TGCAGTGCTACCTTTTTCGATGAGCAGTTCTTC. This chain joins TRBV20-1 and TRBJ2-1; no reliable D call. CDR3 length equals 11 residues. CDR1 is DFQATT, CDR2 SNEGSKA, per germline (reference sequence). Trimming left V 4 bases short and J 8 bases short, with 9 bases between.

The V gene is TRBV23-1, the J gene TRBJ2-5, with D possibly called TRBD1 or TRBD2 (5 bases each). TRBV23-1 is annotated as an ORF whose role is uncertain. The CDR3 runs 16 residues. V lost 4 bases, J lost 0 bases, and 15 bases lay in between. CDR3 sequence (DNA): TGCGCCAGCAGTCCAGGGTTGGGGGTGTACCAAGAGACCCAGTACTTC. Amino acid sequence: CASSPGLGVYQETQYF.

The sample holds one count of this clonotype. The J gene is TRBJ1-4, the V gene TRBV29-1; TRBD1 is a possible D gene (6 bases). The V gene's germline CDR1 is SQVTM and CDR2 ANQGSEA. The germline V and J ends were trimmed by 4 bases and 8 bases, with 8 bases remaining between them. The CDR3 consists of 11 residues. DNA for the CDR3: TGCAGCGTTGGACAGGTGGAAAAACTGTTTTTT. Protein sequence: CSVGQVEKLFF. Supplemented by reference TRBV29-1 and TRBJ1-4, the full variable domain reads SAVISQKPSRDICQRGTSLTIQCQVDSQVTMMFWYRQQPGQSLTLIATANQGSEATYESGFVIDKFPISRPNLTFSTLTVSNMSPEDSSIYLCSVGQVEKLFFGSGTQLSVL.

This clonotype occurred once. The chain links TRBV10-3 to TRBJ2-7, with D perhaps matching TRBD1 (6 bases). From germline, CDR1 is ENHRY and CDR2 SYGVKD. The CDR3 has 16 amino acids. Trimming stripped 2 bases from V and 3 bases from J, with 17 bases between. The CDR3 protein is CAISEPKNRVDYEQYF. The CDR3 DNA reads TGTGCCATCAGTGAGCCGAAGAACAGGGTAGACTACGAGCAGTACTTC.

The CDR3 protein is CAISEGSPMGDTQYF. The CDR3 region has the DNA TGTGCCATCAGTGAGGGGTCCCCTATGGGAGATACGCAGTATTTT. The chain carries TRBV10-3 and TRBJ2-3, with D uncertain. Trimming took 2 bases from V and 5 from J, leaving 14 bases between them. This CDR3 is 15 amino acids long. CDR1 is ENHRY and CDR2 is SYGVKD in the germline V gene.

V is TRBV30 and J is TRBJ2-1; TRBD2 aligns across 11 bases. The CDR3 spans 17 residues. CDR1 and CDR2 from the germline V gene are GTSNPN and SVGIG (reference sequence). Trimming cost V 0 bases and J 4 bases; bases outside gene matches: 8. CDR3 nucleotides: TGTGCCTGGAGTGTAAGCGGGCGACTAGCGGGATACAATGAGCAGTTCTTC. Its translation is CAWSVSGRLAGYNEQFF.

The chain uses TRBV2 and TRBJ2-5; possibly TRBD1 or TRBD2 for D (6 bases each). Germline lookup yields CDR1 SNHLY and CDR2 FYNNEI. Trimming removed 6 bases from V and 5 bases from J, with 19 bases in between. The CDR3 is 15 amino acids. The CDR3 here is CASRWGPREVETQYF. The DNA for the CDR3 is TGTGCCAGCAGGTGGGGGCCCAGGGAGGTGGAGACCCAGTACTTC.

V gene TRBV11-2 combines with J gene TRBJ2-1, with D maybe TRBD1 (6 bases). This CDR3 has 13 amino acids. The V end lost 4 bases, the J end lost 5 bases, and 9 bases lay between the germline ends. Germline V gene data show CDR1 as SGHAT and CDR2 as FQNNGV. The CDR3 nucleotides read TGTGCCAGCAGCTCCCGACAGGACAATGAGCAGTTCTTC. It yields the protein CASSSRQDNEQFF.

The chain combines TRBV20-1 with TRBJ2-6; D gene ambiguous. V lost 6 bases to trimming and J lost 2 bases, with 11 bases between them. CDR3 length: 14 residues. Germline CDR1 reads DFQATT; CDR2 reads SNEGSKA (reference sequence). The CDR3 nucleotides read TGCAGTGCCAATACTGTACCTGGGGCCAACGTCCTGACTTTC. It encodes CSANTVPGANVLTF.

V and J are TRBV18 and TRBJ2-5, with 7 nucleotides matching TRBD1. The CDR3 sequence is 17 residues long. Germline V gives CDR1 KGHSH, CDR2 LQKENI. J lost 0 bases, V lost 4 bases, and 11 bases had no gene match. The DNA for the CDR3 is TGTGCCAGCTCACTTCGAACCGCGACAGGGCACCAAGAGACCCAGTACTTC. Its protein product is CASSLRTATGHQETQYF.